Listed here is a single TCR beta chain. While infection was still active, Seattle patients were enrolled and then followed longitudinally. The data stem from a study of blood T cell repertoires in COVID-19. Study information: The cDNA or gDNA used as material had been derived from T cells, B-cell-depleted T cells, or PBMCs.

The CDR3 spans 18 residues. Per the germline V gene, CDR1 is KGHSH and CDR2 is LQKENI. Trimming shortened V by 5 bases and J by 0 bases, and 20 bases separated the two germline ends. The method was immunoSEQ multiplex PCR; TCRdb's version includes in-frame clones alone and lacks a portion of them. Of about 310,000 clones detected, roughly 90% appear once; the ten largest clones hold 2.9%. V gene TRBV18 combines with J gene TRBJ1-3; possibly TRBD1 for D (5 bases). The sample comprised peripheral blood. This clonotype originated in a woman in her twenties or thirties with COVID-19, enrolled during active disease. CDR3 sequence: CASSVTGTEVGSGNTIYF. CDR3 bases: TGTGCCAGCTCAGTTACCGGGACTGAGGTGGGCTCTGGAAACACCATATATTTT.